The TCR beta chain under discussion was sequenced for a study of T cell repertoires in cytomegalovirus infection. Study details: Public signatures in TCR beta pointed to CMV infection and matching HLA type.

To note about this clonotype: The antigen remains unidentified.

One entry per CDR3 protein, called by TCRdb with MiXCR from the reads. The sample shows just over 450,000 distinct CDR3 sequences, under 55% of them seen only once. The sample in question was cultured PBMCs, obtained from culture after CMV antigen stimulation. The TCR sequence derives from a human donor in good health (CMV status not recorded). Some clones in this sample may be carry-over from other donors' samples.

CDR3 region: CASSPGQWVNTEAFF. For the CDR3, the DNA is TGTGCCAGCAGCCCGGGGCAGTGGGTGAACACTGAAGCTTTCTTT. The chain links TRBV6-2 or TRBV6-3 to TRBJ1-1; tentatively, D is TRBD1 (5 bases). The V end lost 6 bases, the J end lost 0 bases, and 14 bases lay between the germline ends. Germline values: CDR1 MNHEY, CDR2 SVGEGT. The CDR3 has 15 residues.